This T cell receptor (beta chain) is drawn from a study of blood T cell repertoires in COVID-19. Study-level information: Samples representing acute and convalescent COVID-19 were sourced from the United States, Italy and Spain. T cells, B-cell-depleted T cells, or PBMCs supplied cDNA or gDNA.

The germline V and J ends were trimmed by 4 bases and 4 bases, with 8 bases remaining between them. Germline V gives CDR1 SEHNR, CDR2 FQNEAQ (reference sequence). The CDR3 spans 13 residues. In the authors' workflow: From reference gene primer amplification, estimates of nucleated cell counts were derived. Generated by immunoSEQ multiplex PCR, the TCRdb table keeps only in-frame clones and is missing some. V and J calls and clone size come straight from that table; D and trimming were deduced from the DNA. The sample shows roughly 230,000 clones, around four fifths of them seen only once. This TCR derives from a man in his forties or fifties with active or convalescent COVID-19. The chain recombines TRBV7-9 with TRBJ2-1; the D is unclear. The specimen sequenced was peripheral blood. CDR3 protein: CASSSDWYNEQFF. Written as DNA, the CDR3 is TGTGCCAGCAGCTCAGACTGGTACAATGAGCAGTTCTTC.